The table lists the clone carrying this TCR beta chain with many counts. The sample originates from a study of human T cells and chemical hapten exposure. Library construction involved attaching unique molecular identifiers to individual cDNA molecules, which allowed quantitative, reproducible TCR counting. TCRdb re-called the 5' RACE reads through MiXCR, storing one row per CDR3 protein. Of 130,000 or so distinct CDR3 sequences listed, around 4% are singletons. Unfractionated whole blood was the source of the extracted total RNA. V gave up 4 bases and J gave up 4 bases, with 8 bases separating them. Germline assignment: CDR1 MNHEY and CDR2 SVGEGT. There are 13 residues in the CDR3.

The V gene is TRBV6-2 or TRBV6-3, the J gene TRBJ1-5; D gene ambiguous. The source of this sequence is a female donor in good health. CDR3: CASSSDPNQPQHF. The CDR3 DNA follows: TGTGCCAGCAGTTCCGACCCTAATCAGCCCCAGCATTTT.